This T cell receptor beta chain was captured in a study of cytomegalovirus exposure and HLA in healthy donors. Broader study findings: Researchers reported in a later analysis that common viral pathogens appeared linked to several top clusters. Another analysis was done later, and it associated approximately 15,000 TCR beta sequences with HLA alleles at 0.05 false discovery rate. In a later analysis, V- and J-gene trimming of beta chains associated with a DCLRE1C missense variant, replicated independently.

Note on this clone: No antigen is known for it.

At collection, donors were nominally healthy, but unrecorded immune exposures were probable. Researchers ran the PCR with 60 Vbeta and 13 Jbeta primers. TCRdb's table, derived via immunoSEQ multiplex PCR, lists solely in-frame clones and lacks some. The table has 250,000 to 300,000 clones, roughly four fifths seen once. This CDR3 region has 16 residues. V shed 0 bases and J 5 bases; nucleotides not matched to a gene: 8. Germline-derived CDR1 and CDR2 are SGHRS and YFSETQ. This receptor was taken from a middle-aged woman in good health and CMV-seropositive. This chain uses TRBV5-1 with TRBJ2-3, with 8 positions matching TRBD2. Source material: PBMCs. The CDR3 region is CASSLGRGGVIDTQYF. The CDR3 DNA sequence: TGCGCCAGCAGCTTGGGCCGGGGGGGAGTGATAGATACGCAGTATTTT.